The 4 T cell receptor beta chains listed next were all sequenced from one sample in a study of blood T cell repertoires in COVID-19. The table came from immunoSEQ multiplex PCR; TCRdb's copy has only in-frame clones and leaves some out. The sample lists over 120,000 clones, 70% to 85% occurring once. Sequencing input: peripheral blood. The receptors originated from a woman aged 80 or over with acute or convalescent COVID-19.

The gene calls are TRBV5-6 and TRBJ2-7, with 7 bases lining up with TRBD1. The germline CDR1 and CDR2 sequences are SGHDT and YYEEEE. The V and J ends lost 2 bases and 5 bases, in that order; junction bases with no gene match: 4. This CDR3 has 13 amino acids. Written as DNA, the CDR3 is TGTGCCAGCAGCTTTCGTGACAGGGACGAGCAGTACTTC. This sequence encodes CASSFRDRDEQYF.

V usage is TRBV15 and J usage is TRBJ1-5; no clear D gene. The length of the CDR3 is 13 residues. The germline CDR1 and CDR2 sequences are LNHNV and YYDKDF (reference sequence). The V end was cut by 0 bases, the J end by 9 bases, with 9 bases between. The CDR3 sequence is CATSRELDRPQHF. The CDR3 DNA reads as TGTGCCACCAGCAGAGAATTAGATAGGCCCCAGCATTTT.

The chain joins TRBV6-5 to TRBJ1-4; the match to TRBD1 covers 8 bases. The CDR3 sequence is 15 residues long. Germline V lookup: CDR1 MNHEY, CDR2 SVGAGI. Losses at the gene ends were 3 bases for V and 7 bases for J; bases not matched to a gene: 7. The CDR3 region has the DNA TGTGCCAGCAGTTATGCAACAGGGGGGGGTGAAAAACTGTTTTTT. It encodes CASSYATGGGEKLFF.

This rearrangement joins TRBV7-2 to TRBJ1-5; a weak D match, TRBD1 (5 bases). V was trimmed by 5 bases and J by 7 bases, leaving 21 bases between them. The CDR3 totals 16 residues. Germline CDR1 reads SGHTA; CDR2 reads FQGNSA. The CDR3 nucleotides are TGTGCCAGCAGCCCCCGGACCAGGGAGGTCAGCCAGCCCCAGCATTTT. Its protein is CASSPRTREVSQPQHF.